The TCR beta chain described here comes from a study of a mutant IDH1 vaccine in newly diagnosed glioma. Between the trimmed V and J ends, which lost 0 bases and 0 bases, there was a span of 9 bases. The CDR3 contains 15 residues. Germline values: CDR1 SGHRS, CDR2 YFSETQ. As concerns this clone: The target antigen is unknown.

Time point defined: week 5, during vaccination. Alongside topical imiquimod, each dose of vaccine comprised 300 ug of mutant IDH1 20-mer peptide. TCRdb keeps only in-frame clones here, not all; method: immunoSEQ multiplex PCR. The sample holds some 48,000 clones, just under 80% seen once. Source: PBMCs, taken from a glioma patient whose treatment included an IDH1 peptide vaccine. The chain links TRBV5-1 to TRBJ1-1, with a tentative D call TRBD1 (5 bases). The clonotype originates from a woman in her thirties or forties with glioma. Here the CDR3 DNA reads TGCGCCAGCAGCTTGGCCGGACAACTGAACACTGAAGCTTTCTTT. Residues: CASSLAGQLNTEAFF.